This T cell receptor (beta chain) was retrieved from a study of CD8+ T cells in alopecia areata. Study details: Tofacitinib therapy lasting 6 to 18 months was followed by 6 months off drug.

Study observations and caveats: Higher clonality and more expanded CD8+ clones appeared in lesional than normal scalp.

Obtained from alopecia areata patients were lesional scalp punch biopsies along with peripheral blood. Comments on this clone: Its cognate antigen is unknown.

With 0 bases removed from V and 3 bases from J, the gap between germline ends came to 7 bases. The CDR3 consists of 14 residues. Germline V gene lookup returns CDR1 MNHEY and CDR2 SVGAGI. It was cDNA, reverse transcribed from extracted RNA, that served as the sequencing template. Using immunoSEQ multiplex PCR, the repertoire was profiled, and TCRdb retains in-frame clones only, with some absent. The sample carries roughly 250,000 clones, 67% recorded once. The material was CD4+ T cells sorted from blood, obtained at week 0. The chain links TRBV6-5 to TRBJ2-3; D remains unclear. The TCR sequence derives from a human donor with alopecia areata. The CDR3 spells CASSYSFSTDTQYF. In DNA, the CDR3 is TGTGCCAGCAGTTACTCGTTCAGTACAGATACGCAGTATTTT.